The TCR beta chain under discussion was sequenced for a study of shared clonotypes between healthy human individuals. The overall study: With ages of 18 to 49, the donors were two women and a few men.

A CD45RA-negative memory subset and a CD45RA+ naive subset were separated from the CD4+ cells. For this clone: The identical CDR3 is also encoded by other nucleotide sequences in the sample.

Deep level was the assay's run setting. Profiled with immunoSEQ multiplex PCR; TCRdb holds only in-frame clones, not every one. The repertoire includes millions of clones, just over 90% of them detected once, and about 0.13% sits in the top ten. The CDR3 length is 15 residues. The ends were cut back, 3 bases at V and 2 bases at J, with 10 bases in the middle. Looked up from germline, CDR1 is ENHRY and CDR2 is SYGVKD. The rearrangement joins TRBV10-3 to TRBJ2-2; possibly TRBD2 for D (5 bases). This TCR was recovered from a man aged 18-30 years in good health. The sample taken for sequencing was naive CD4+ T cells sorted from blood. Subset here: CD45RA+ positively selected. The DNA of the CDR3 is TGTGCCATCAGTGAATCCAGCGGCAACACCGGGGAGCTGTTTTTT. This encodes CAISESSGNTGELFF.